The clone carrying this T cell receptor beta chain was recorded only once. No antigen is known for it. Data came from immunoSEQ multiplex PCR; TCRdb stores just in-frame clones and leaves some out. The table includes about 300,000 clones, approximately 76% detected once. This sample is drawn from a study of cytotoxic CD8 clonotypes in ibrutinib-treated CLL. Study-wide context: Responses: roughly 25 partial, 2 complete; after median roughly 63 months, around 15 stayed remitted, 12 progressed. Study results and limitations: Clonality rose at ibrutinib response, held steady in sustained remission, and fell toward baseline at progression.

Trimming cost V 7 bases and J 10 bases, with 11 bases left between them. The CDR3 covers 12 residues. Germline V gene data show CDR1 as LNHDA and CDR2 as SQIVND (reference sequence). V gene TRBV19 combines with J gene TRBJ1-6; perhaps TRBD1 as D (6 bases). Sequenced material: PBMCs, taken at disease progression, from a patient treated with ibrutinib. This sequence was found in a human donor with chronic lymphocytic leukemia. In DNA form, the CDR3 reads TGTGCCAGTACCGTAGGGGGATCACCCCTCCACTTT. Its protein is CASTVGGSPLHF. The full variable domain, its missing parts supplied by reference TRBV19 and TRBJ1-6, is DGGITQSPKYLFRKEGQNVTLSCEQNLNHDAMYWYRQDPGQGLRLIYYSQIVNDFQKGDIAEGYSVSREKKESFPLTVTSAQKNPTAFYLCASTVGGSPLHFGNGTRLTVT.